The sequence of this T cell receptor beta chain was determined in a study of cytomegalovirus exposure and HLA in healthy donors. Study details: In an early release, HLA-typed donors contributed 77 million or so unique TCR sequences. The study, taken as a whole, reports: The study designated about 180 TCR beta chains cytomegalovirus-associated.

Germline values: CDR1 SGHVS, CDR2 FNYEAQ. CDR3 length: 12 residues. With 5 bases clipped from V and 5 bases from J, the junction kept 2 bases outside the gene matches. In regard to this clone: Its specificity is unknown.

The PCR ran on 60 Vbeta and 13 Jbeta primers. Profiled with immunoSEQ multiplex PCR; TCRdb holds only in-frame clones, not every one. The repertoire holds about 190,000 clones, more than 65% seen once, with around 3.9% in the top ten. The material sequenced was PBMCs. This receptor was obtained from a man aged 45-65 years in good health and CMV-seronegative. The chain recombines TRBV7-6 with TRBJ1-1; 7 nucleotides align to TRBD1. CDR3 loop: CASSPTGTEAFF. In DNA, the CDR3 is TGTGCCAGCAGCCCGACAGGGACTGAAGCTTTCTTT.